A single sample is the source of the 2 T cell receptor beta chains below, sequenced in a study of shared clonotypes between healthy human individuals. Measured with immunoSEQ multiplex PCR; TCRdb has only the in-frame clones, and not every one. This sample has under 1,100,000 clones, with roughly 74% found just once. What was sequenced was memory CD4+ T cells from PBMCs. Sample subset: CD45RA-negative fraction. The receptor set was obtained from a man aged 18-30 years in good health. Some clones in this sample may be carry-over from other donors' samples.

V gene TRBV18 combines with J gene TRBJ1-1, with 8 bases aligning to TRBD1. Per the germline V gene, CDR1 is KGHSH and CDR2 is LQKENI. Trimming cost V 5 bases and J 5 bases; bases outside gene matches: 7. This CDR3 comprises 14 residues. The CDR3: CASSDNRGVTEAFF. CDR3 nucleotides: TGTGCCAGCTCAGACAACAGGGGGGTAACTGAAGCTTTCTTT.

This chain joins TRBV6-6 and TRBJ2-5; TRBD2 matches at 14 bases. CDR1 is MNHNY, CDR2 SVGAGI, per germline (reference sequence). V trimming: 7 bases; J trimming: 1 base; junction bases outside the gene matches: 5. This CDR3 has 16 residues. The CDR3 protein is CASTRGTSGSQETQYF. The CDR3 DNA sequence: TGTGCCAGCACCAGGGGGACTAGCGGGAGCCAAGAGACCCAGTACTTC.